This passage covers 19 T cell receptor beta chains from one sample sequenced in a study of beta chain features in type 1 diabetes. Expressed TCRB transcripts were sequenced because the isolated RNA had all been reverse transcribed beforehand. The assay was immunoSEQ multiplex PCR, and TCRdb's table has in-frame clones only and misses some. Of some 900,000 clones in the sample, roughly 17% were seen once. Sequencing was carried out using naive CD4+ T cells from blood. The receptors come from a woman aged 18 to 35 in good health.

The chain carries TRBV7-2 and TRBJ2-7, with 9 bases fitting TRBD2. From germline, CDR1 is SGHTA and CDR2 FQGNSA. V gave up 1 base and J gave up 7 bases; unmatched junction bases: 5. This CDR3 is 14 amino acids long. In nucleotides, the CDR3 is TGTGCCAGCAGCTTAGAGGGGCTAGCGGGGGAGCAGTACTTC. Translating gives CASSLEGLAGEQYF.

For this clone: Other DNA variants within this sample encode the same CDR3. J is TRBJ2-2 and V is TRBV7-2; D is undetermined. Deletions cut 2 bases from V and 5 bases from J, with 3 bases between. The CDR3 has 12 amino acids. CDR1 and CDR2 from the germline V gene are SGHTA and FQGNSA. The CDR3 bases are TGTGCCAGCAGCTTACGGACCGGGGAGCTGTTTTTT. As protein: CASSLRTGELFF.

The CDR3: CASSPREGDTEAFF. CDR3 DNA sequence: TGTGCCAGCTCACCCAGGGAAGGGGACACTGAAGCTTTCTTT. The chain is built from TRBV18 and TRBJ1-1; tentative D call: TRBD1 (5 bases). CDR3 length equals 14 residues. Trimming removed 3 bases from V and 3 bases from J, with 11 bases in between. Germline assignment: CDR1 KGHSH and CDR2 LQKENI.

This clone was detected only a few times. This CDR3 reads CASSFLAQPQHF. The CDR3 region has the DNA TGTGCCAGCAGCTTTTTAGCGCAGCCCCAGCATTTT. The V and J genes are TRBV7-6 and TRBJ1-5; no firm D call. Germline-derived CDR1 and CDR2 are SGHVS and FNYEAQ. V lost 3 bases and J 7 bases, leaving 7 bases between the germline ends. CDR3 length: 12 residues.

The rearrangement uses TRBV5-1 and TRBJ2-7, with 8 bases identical to TRBD1. The length of the CDR3 is 12 residues. The J segment lost 5 bases and the V segment lost 4 bases, leaving 2 bases of the junction unmatched. The V gene's germline CDR1 is SGHRS and CDR2 YFSETQ. CDR3 protein: CASSRTGNEQYF. The CDR3 DNA sequence: TGCGCCAGCAGCCGGACAGGGAACGAGCAGTACTTC.

The chain is built from TRBV19 and TRBJ1-1; perhaps TRBD1 as D (5 bases). This CDR3 contains 17 residues. Germline CDR1 reads LNHDA; CDR2 reads SQIVND (reference sequence). With 6 bases removed from V and 0 bases from J, the gap between germline ends came to 20 bases. The CDR3 loop is CASSGGGLRNLNTEAFF. The CDR3 DNA sequence: TGTGCCAGTAGCGGGGGGGGACTCCGTAACCTGAACACTGAAGCTTTCTTT.

This clone was seen a few times. The gene calls are TRBV5-6 and TRBJ2-6; D not resolved. The CDR3 is made up of 15 amino acids. The V gene's germline CDR1 is SGHDT and CDR2 YYEEEE. Trimming shortened V by 6 bases and J by 2 bases, and 12 bases separated the two germline ends. DNA of the CDR3: TGTGCCAGCACCCGGCCAGGTACTGGGGCCAACGTCCTGACTTTC. Its translation is CASTRPGTGANVLTF.

The genes are TRBV4-2 and TRBJ2-3; D might be TRBD2 (5 bases). V was cut by 4 bases and J by 1 base, with 9 bases left in between. CDR1 and CDR2 (germline): LGHNA, YNFKEQ. The CDR3 consists of 14 residues. CDR3 amino acids: CASSPDLRTDTQYF. CDR3 DNA sequence: TGTGCCAGCAGCCCGGACTTGCGCACAGATACGCAGTATTTT.

V usage is TRBV28 and J usage is TRBJ2-7; D is possibly TRBD1 or TRBD2 (5 bases each). The CDR3 runs 16 residues. Trimming pared 6 bases from V and 2 bases from J, leaving 20 bases between. CDR1 is MDHEN and CDR2 is SYDVKM in the germline V gene. CDR3: CASRFRLGGRAYEQYF. The CDR3 DNA is TGTGCCAGCAGGTTCCGTCTTGGGGGTCGCGCCTACGAGCAGTACTTC.

This clone was detected a few times. The chain uses TRBV7-3 and TRBJ2-7, with 13 bases lining up with TRBD2. The CDR3 is 15 residues long. The junction had 6 bases not matched to a gene; V was cut back by 9 bases and J by 1 base. The germline V gene encodes CDR1 SGHTA and CDR2 FQGTGA. The CDR3 sequence is CARGLAGVGSYEQYF. The CDR3 DNA follows: TGTGCCAGAGGACTAGCGGGAGTCGGATCCTACGAGCAGTACTTC.

The V and J genes are TRBV4-3 and TRBJ2-3; 7 positions match TRBD2. Trimming cost V 5 bases and J 0 bases; bases outside gene matches: 5. From germline, CDR1 is LGHNA and CDR2 YSLEER. CDR3 length: 15 amino acids. DNA of the CDR3: TGCGCCAGCAGCGGGGCGGGAGAGAGCACAGATACGCAGTATTTT. This codes for CASSGAGESTDTQYF.

This clone occurred a few times. The chain carries TRBV6-5 and TRBJ1-1; possibly TRBD1 for D (5 bases). CDR1 is MNHEY, CDR2 SVGAGI, per germline. Trimming removed 6 bases from V and 6 bases from J, with 14 bases in between. The CDR3 runs 13 residues. The CDR3 reads CASSQPQAPEAFF. Written as DNA, the CDR3 is TGTGCCAGCAGCCAACCACAGGCTCCTGAAGCTTTCTTT.

This clone was recorded a few times. This sequence joins TRBV2 and TRBJ1-2, with D possibly TRBD1 on 5 matching bases. CDR1 is SNHLY and CDR2 is FYNNEI in the germline V gene. Trimming stripped 1 base from V and 11 bases from J, with 11 bases between. There are 12 residues in the CDR3. This CDR3 is CASSEGTGGYTF. DNA for the CDR3: TGTGCCAGCAGTGAAGGCACCGGGGGGTACACCTTC.

This clone was observed a handful of times. The chain carries TRBV10-3 and TRBJ1-1, with D perhaps matching TRBD1 (5 bases). CDR3 length: 13 residues. V was trimmed by 3 bases and J by 8 bases, leaving 13 bases between them. The V gene's germline CDR1 is ENHRY and CDR2 SYGVKD. DNA of the CDR3: TGTGCCATCAGTGATTATGGACACTCAGAAGCTTTCTTT. Translation: CAISDYGHSEAFF.

The chain links TRBV7-2 to TRBJ2-3; no clear D gene. Deletions cut 1 base from V and 7 bases from J, with 9 bases between. The CDR3 is made up of 13 amino acids. Germline V gene sequence: CDR1 SGHTA, CDR2 FQGNSA. The CDR3 reads CASSLDGPNTQYF. The DNA for the CDR3 is TGTGCCAGCAGCTTAGATGGTCCCAATACGCAGTATTTT. Supplemented by reference TRBV7-2 and TRBJ2-3, the full variable domain reads GAGVSQSPSNKVTEKGKDVELRCDPISGHTALYWYRQSLGQGLEFLIYFQGNSAPDKSGLPSDRFSAERTGGSVSTLTIQRTQQEDSAVYLCASSLDGPNTQYFGPGTRLTVL.

V and J are TRBV27 and TRBJ2-5, with D possibly matching TRBD1 (6 bases). CDR1 is MNHEY, CDR2 SMNVEV, per germline (reference sequence). Trimming took 2 bases from V and 5 from J, leaving 15 bases between them. The CDR3 length is 15 residues. The CDR3 DNA sequence: TGTGCCAGCAGTTTACAACCAGGGGTGTACGAGACCCAGTACTTC. Amino acids: CASSLQPGVYETQYF.

Only a few counts were recorded for this clone. The rearrangement uses TRBV19 and TRBJ2-4; 7 bases fit TRBD1. The CDR3 covers 14 residues. The V gene's germline CDR1 is LNHDA and CDR2 SQIVND (reference sequence). V was pared by 4 bases and J by 8 bases, with 8 bases of the junction left unmatched. CDR3 residues: CASSSRTGRDIQYF. DNA for the CDR3: TGTGCCAGTAGTAGCAGGACAGGCCGAGACATTCAGTACTTC.

CDR3 sequence: CASSPPQGSRGANVLTF. CDR3 coding DNA: TGTGCCAGCTCACCCCCGCAGGGGAGTCGTGGGGCCAACGTCCTGACTTTC. The chain uses TRBV18 and TRBJ2-6; weak D call: TRBD1 (6 bases). V gave up 3 bases and J gave up 3 bases, with 15 bases separating them. From germline, CDR1 is KGHSH and CDR2 LQKENI. This CDR3 has 17 amino acids.

This clone has more than one count but fewer than ten. The CDR3 region has the DNA TGCGCCAGCAGCGCCACGGACACCGGGGAGCTGTTTTTT. This codes for CASSATDTGELFF. The chain has TRBV4-3 and TRBJ2-2; D gene uncertain. This CDR3 comprises 13 residues. The germline V gene has CDR1 LGHNA and CDR2 YSLEER. V was cut by 5 bases and J by 3 bases, with 7 bases left in between.